This T cell receptor (beta chain) was profiled in a study of blood T cell repertoires in COVID-19. Looked up from germline, CDR1 is SGHAT and CDR2 is FQNNGV. The CDR3 loop spans 15 amino acids. Trimming removed 5 bases at V and 10 bases at J, with 20 bases between. In the authors' workflow: Amplification of reference gene primers was used by the study to estimate nucleated cell counts. Produced via immunoSEQ multiplex PCR; TCRdb's table is partial and in-frame only. The V and J calls and clone size come from that table; D and trimming were worked out from the DNA. The repertoire consists of approximately 350,000 clones, with roughly nine tenths occurring once and the leading ten covering about 2.9%.

The sample consisted of peripheral blood. The chain employs TRBV11-2 and TRBJ1-4, with D tentatively TRBD1 (6 bases). The TCR sequence derives from a woman aged 25 to 39 with COVID-19, enrolled during active disease. CDR3 loop: CASSILQGMVAKLFF. For the CDR3, the DNA is TGTGCCAGCAGCATCCTTCAGGGGATGGTCGCAAAACTGTTTTTT.